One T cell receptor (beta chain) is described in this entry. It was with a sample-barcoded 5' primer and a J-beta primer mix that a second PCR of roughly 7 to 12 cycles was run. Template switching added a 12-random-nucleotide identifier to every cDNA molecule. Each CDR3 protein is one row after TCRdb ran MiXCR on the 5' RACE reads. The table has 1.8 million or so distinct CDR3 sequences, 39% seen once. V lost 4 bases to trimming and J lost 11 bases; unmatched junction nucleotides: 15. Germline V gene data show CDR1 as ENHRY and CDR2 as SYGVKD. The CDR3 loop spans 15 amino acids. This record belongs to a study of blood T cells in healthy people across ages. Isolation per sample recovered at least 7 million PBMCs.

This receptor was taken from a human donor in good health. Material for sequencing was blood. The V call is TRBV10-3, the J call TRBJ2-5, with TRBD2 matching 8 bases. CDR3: CAISASGGPRYEQYF. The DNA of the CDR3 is TGTGCCATCAGTGCTTCGGGGGGGCCCCGATATGAGCAGTACTTC.